The 16 T cell receptor beta chains below all came from one sample that was sequenced in a study of vaccination and CD4 T cells after COVID-19. The Oncomine TCR Beta short-read assay sequenced DNA from cultured CD4+ T cells. Each CDR3 protein gets one entry after TCRdb re-called the PCR reads with MiXCR. Among tens of thousands of distinct CDR3 sequences, about 45% were seen once, and the ten largest hold 12%. Specified treatment: roughly 11-day PBMC culture with coronavirus spike peptide pools or control peptides (ViraFEST assay). For these TCRs, the target antigens are not known. What was sequenced was CD4+ T cells from blood, cultured in vitro. All receptors derive from a human donor who had recovered from COVID-19.

For the CDR3, the DNA is TGTGCCAGCAGCCCCCCGGAACAGGGGACTGCGGCTGTTGAAGCTTTCTTT. Protein product: CASSPPEQGTAAVEAFF. The J gene is TRBJ1-1, the V gene TRBV6-1, with 7 positions matching TRBD1. The CDR3 runs 17 residues. The V and J ends lost 6 bases and 7 bases, in that order; junction bases with no gene match: 20. Germline CDR1 is MNHNS and CDR2 is SASEGT.

This chain joins TRBV20-1 and TRBJ1-4; D may be TRBD1 (6 bases). CDR3 length equals 14 residues. Germline V gene lookup returns CDR1 DFQATT and CDR2 SNEGSKA (reference sequence). V lost 5 bases and J lost 3, with 13 bases in between. The CDR3 loop is CSALQGMANEKLFF. For the CDR3, the DNA is TGCAGTGCTTTACAGGGAATGGCTAATGAAAAACTGTTTTTT.

This clonotype has more than one count but fewer than ten. V usage is TRBV10-2 and J usage is TRBJ1-1; 8 nucleotides line up with TRBD1. V shed 6 bases and J 0 bases; nucleotides not matched to a gene: 3. The CDR3 consists of 14 residues. CDR1 is WSHSY and CDR2 is SAAADI in the germline V gene. The DNA for the CDR3 is TGCGCCAGCAGAGGACAGGGCCTGAACACTGAAGCTTTCTTT. The encoded protein is CASRGQGLNTEAFF.

This clonotype appeared a few times. CDR3 sequence reads: CASSQETSGEQYF. The CDR3 coding sequence is TGTGCCAGCAGCCAAGAGACCTCTGGGGAGCAGTACTTC. This chain connects TRBV4-2 to TRBJ2-7; D remains unclear. The CDR3 is 13 amino acids. The V end was cut by 0 bases, the J end by 7 bases, with 10 bases between. CDR1 and CDR2 from the germline V gene are LGHNA and YNFKEQ.

This chain uses TRBV27 with TRBJ2-7, with D tentatively TRBD2 (5 bases). Germline V gives CDR1 MNHEY, CDR2 SMNVEV (reference sequence). Trimming removed 8 bases at V and 2 bases at J, with 7 bases between. This CDR3 region has 11 residues. Written as DNA, the CDR3 is TGTGCCAGCCGGCGGGCCTACGAGCAGTACTTC. This codes for CASRRAYEQYF.

The gene calls are TRBV6-1 and TRBJ1-5; a possible D gene is TRBD1 (6 bases). This CDR3 is built from 13 residues. Germline assignment: CDR1 MNHNS and CDR2 SASEGT. With 5 bases removed from V and 6 bases from J, the gap between germline ends came to 11 bases. For the CDR3, the DNA is TGTGCCAGCAGTCCGGGACAACGTCAGCCCCAGCATTTT. Protein: CASSPGQRQPQHF.

There are a few counts of this clonotype. V and J are TRBV20-1 and TRBJ2-7; TRBD1 might be the D (7 bases). V lost 1 base, J lost 4 bases, and 11 bases lay in between. CDR1 DFQATT and CDR2 SNEGSKA come from the germline V gene (reference sequence). This CDR3 contains 13 residues. The CDR3 DNA reads TGCAGTGCTAGAGGCGGGACAGAATACGAGCAGTACTTC. Protein: CSARGGTEYEQYF.

This clonotype came up a few times. The rearrangement joins TRBV20-1 to TRBJ2-1; TRBD2 is a possible D gene (5 bases). CDR1 is DFQATT and CDR2 is SNEGSKA in the germline V gene (reference sequence). Deletions cut 1 base from V and 4 bases from J, with 17 bases between. CDR3 length: 16 amino acids. This chain's CDR3 is CSARVTGMGWYNEQFF. In DNA form, the CDR3 reads TGCAGTGCTAGAGTTACGGGGATGGGGTGGTACAATGAGCAGTTCTTC.

This clonotype was observed a single time. The chain links TRBV11-2 to TRBJ2-3, with D uncertain. With 2 bases removed from V and 3 bases from J, the gap between germline ends came to 15 bases. There are 16 residues in the CDR3. CDR1 is SGHAT, CDR2 FQNNGV, per germline. CDR3 sequence reads: CASSLRARWQTDTQYF. In DNA, the CDR3 is TGTGCCAGCAGCTTACGGGCGCGGTGGCAAACAGATACGCAGTATTTT. Based on the CDR3 plus reference TRBV11-2 and TRBJ2-3, the full variable domain is EAGVAQSPRYKIIEKRQSVAFWCNPISGHATLYWYQQILGQGPKLLIQFQNNGVVDDSQLPKDRFSAERLKGVDSTLKIQPAKLEDSAVYLCASSLRARWQTDTQYFGPGTRLTVL.

This sequence joins TRBV11-3 and TRBJ1-1; 7 bases match TRBD1. Germline-derived CDR1 and CDR2 are SGHNT and YENEEA. V dropped 3 bases and J dropped 4; count of bases not matched to a gene: 11. The CDR3 sequence is 16 residues long. DNA of the CDR3: TGTGCCAGCAGCTTTAAGGGGGCGCGCCCCGGCACTGAAGCTTTCTTT. Its translation is CASSFKGARPGTEAFF.

This clonotype was counted between two and nine times. This chain links TRBV28 with TRBJ1-1; 8 bases match TRBD1. Germline V gene data show CDR1 as MDHEN and CDR2 as SYDVKM. The CDR3 has 17 amino acids. V was pared by 10 bases and J by 2 bases, with 18 bases of the junction left unmatched. CDR3 coding DNA: TGTGCCACTATCACCCCCCTGACAGGGGCGTATAACACTGAAGCTTTCTTT. It is translated as CATITPLTGAYNTEAFF.

V and J are TRBV12-3 or TRBV12-4 and TRBJ1-1; a weak D match, TRBD1 (5 bases). Trimming removed 0 bases at V and 1 base at J, with 9 bases between. The CDR3 contains 15 residues. The CDR3 is CASSLAQGANTEAFF. In nucleotides, the CDR3 is TGTGCCAGCAGTTTAGCTCAGGGAGCGAACACTGAAGCTTTCTTT.

The genes are TRBV20-1 and TRBJ2-5; maybe TRBD2 (6 bases). Per the germline V gene, CDR1 is DFQATT and CDR2 is SNEGSKA (reference sequence). This CDR3 region has 15 residues. The V gene lost 3 bases and the J gene lost 4 bases, with 18 bases spanning the gap. In DNA, the CDR3 is TGCAGTGCTAGTGGGGACGGGGGAAATCGAGAGACCCAGTACTTC. Translated: CSASGDGGNRETQYF.

This clonotype was found once. The rearrangement links TRBV20-1 to TRBJ2-6, with 7 bases lining up with TRBD2. V gave up 6 bases and J gave up 2 bases; unmatched junction bases: 4. The CDR3 is 14 residues long. In germline, CDR1 is DFQATT, CDR2 SNEGSKA (reference sequence). The CDR3 loop reads CSAKGRAGANVLTF. The CDR3 nucleotides are TGCAGTGCAAAGGGGAGGGCTGGGGCCAACGTCCTGACTTTC.

This clonotype appeared a few times. The CDR3 nucleotides read TGCAGTGCTAGAGATGGGGGGTATGGAAACACCATATATTTT. Residues: CSARDGGYGNTIYF. V gene TRBV20-1 combines with J gene TRBJ1-3; D possibly corresponds to TRBD1 (5 bases). Trimming left V 0 bases short and J 3 bases short, with 9 bases between. This CDR3 region has 14 residues. The germline CDR1 and CDR2 sequences are DFQATT and SNEGSKA (reference sequence).

The table lists this clonotype with a few counts. The chain links TRBV19 to TRBJ2-3, with D perhaps TRBD2 (5 bases). The germline V gene encodes CDR1 LNHDA and CDR2 SQIVND (reference sequence). This CDR3 region has 12 residues. The germline V and J ends were trimmed by 6 bases and 5 bases, with 9 bases remaining between them. This chain's CDR3 is CASRQSGDTQYF. The CDR3 DNA reads TGTGCCAGTAGGCAAAGCGGAGATACGCAGTATTTT.